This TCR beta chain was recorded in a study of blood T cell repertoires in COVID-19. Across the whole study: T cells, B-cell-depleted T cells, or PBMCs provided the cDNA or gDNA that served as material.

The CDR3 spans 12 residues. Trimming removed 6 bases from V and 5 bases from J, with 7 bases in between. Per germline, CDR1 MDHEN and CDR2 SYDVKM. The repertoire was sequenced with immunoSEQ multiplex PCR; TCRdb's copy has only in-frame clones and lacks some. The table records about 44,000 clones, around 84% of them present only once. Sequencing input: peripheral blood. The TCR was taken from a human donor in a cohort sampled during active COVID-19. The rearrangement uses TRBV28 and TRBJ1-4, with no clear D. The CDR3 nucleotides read TGTGCCAGCAGCCCCCTGAATGAAAAACTGTTTTTT. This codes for CASSPLNEKLFF.